This T cell receptor (beta chain) originates from a study of T cell changes during pregnancy in multiple sclerosis (dated by TCRdb to 2018 to 2020). For the wider study: The study looked at changes in the T cell repertoire across pregnancy in women with multiple sclerosis.

Receptors were amplified or captured by the immunoSEQ multiplex PCR assay. Sourced from immuneACCESS, this table was stored by TCRdb with only in-frame sequences that have V and J called. A share of the clones is absent; for the studies checked, an unresolved V gene accounts for under half, and the remainder has no known explanation. Across this sample there are about 49,000 clones, with approximately 95% seen only once. The top ten clones comprise less than 6.5% of the sample. As regards this clone: The antigen this receptor binds is unknown. There are no base qualities to consult, and no much larger clone falls within one base.

The CDR3 has 14 amino acids, counting the end cysteine and phenylalanine. The sequence is cut down to CDR3 DNA, 42 bases in frame from base 1. Clipping removes 3 bases from V and 7 bases from J, with 6 as the unmatched junction base count. CDR1 and CDR2, looked up from the germline V gene, are SGDLS and YYNGEE. The chain is made from TRBV9 and TRBJ1-5, with 8 central nucleotides matching TRBD1. The sample here was CD8+ T cells from peripheral blood mononuclear cells, taken in the first trimester of pregnancy. This clonotype originated in a female donor with multiple sclerosis, enrolled in a pregnancy study. The base sequence is TGTGCCAGCAGCGCCGGACAGGGACGGCAGCCCCAGCATTTT. It codes for CASSAGQGRQPQHF.